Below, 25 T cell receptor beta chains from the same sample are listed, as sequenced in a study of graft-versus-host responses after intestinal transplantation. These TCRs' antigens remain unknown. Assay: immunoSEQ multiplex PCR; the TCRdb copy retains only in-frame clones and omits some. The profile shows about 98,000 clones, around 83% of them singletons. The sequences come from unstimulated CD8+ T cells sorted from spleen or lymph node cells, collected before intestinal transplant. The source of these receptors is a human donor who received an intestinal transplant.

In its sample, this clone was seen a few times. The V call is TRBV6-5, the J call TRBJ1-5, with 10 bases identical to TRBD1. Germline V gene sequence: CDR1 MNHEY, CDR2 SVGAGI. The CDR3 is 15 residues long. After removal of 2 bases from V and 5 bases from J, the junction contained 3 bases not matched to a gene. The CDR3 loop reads CASSYGGTGDQPQHF. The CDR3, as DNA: TGTGCCAGCAGTTACGGCGGGACAGGGGATCAGCCCCAGCATTTT.

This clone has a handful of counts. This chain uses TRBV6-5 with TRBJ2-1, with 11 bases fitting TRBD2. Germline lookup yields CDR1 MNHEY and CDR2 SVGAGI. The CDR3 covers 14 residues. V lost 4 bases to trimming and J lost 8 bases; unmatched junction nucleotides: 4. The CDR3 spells CASSSLTSGDEQFF. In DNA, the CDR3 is TGTGCCAGCAGTTCATTGACTAGCGGGGATGAGCAGTTCTTC.

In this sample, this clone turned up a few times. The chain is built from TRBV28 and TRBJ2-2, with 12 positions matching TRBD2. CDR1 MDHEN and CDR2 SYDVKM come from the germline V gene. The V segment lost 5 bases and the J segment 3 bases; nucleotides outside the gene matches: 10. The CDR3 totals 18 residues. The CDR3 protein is CASSPLTSGRGDTGELFF. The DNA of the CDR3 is TGTGCCAGCAGTCCCCTGACTAGCGGGAGAGGGGACACCGGGGAGCTGTTTTTT. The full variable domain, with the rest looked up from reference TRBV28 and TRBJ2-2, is DVKVTQSSRYLVKRTGEKVFLECVQDMDHENMFWYRQDPGLGLRLIYFSYDVKMKEKGDIPEGYSVSREKKERFSLILESASTNQTSMYLCASSPLTSGRGDTGELFFGEGSRLTVL.

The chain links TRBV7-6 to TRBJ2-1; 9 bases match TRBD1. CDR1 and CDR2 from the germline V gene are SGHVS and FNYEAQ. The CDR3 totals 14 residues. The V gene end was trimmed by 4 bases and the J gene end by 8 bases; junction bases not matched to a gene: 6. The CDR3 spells CASSSGTGPDEQFF. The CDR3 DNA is TGTGCCAGCAGCTCCGGGACAGGGCCCGATGAGCAGTTCTTC.

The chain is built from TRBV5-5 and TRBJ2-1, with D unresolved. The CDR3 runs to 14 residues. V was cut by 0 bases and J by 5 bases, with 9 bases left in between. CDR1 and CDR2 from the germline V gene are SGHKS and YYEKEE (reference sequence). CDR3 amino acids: CASSLVGVDNEQFF. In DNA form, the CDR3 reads TGTGCCAGCAGCTTGGTTGGGGTGGACAATGAGCAGTTCTTC.

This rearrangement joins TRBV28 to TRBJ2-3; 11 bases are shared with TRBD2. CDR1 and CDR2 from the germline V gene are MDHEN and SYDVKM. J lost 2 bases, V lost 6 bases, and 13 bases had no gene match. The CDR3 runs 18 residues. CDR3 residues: CASRSESSGRSHTDTQYF. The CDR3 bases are TGTGCCAGCAGATCTGAGTCTAGCGGGAGGTCCCACACAGATACGCAGTATTTT.

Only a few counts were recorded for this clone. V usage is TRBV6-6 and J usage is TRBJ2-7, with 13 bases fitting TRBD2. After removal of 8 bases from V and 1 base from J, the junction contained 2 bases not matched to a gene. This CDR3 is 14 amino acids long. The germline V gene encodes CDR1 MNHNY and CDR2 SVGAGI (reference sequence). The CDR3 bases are TGTGCCAGCCGGACTAGCGGGGGATCCTACGAGCAGTACTTC. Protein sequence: CASRTSGGSYEQYF.

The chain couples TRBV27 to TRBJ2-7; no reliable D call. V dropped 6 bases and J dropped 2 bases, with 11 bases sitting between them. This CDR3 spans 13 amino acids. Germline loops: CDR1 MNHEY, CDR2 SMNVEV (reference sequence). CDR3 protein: CASSSVDPYEQYF. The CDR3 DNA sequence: TGTGCCAGCAGCTCAGTGGACCCCTACGAGCAGTACTTC.

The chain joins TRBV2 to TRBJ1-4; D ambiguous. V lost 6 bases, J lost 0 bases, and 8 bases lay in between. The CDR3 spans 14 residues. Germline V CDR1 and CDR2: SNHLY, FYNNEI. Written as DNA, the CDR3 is TGTGCCAGCAGCCCGACCACAACTAATGAAAAACTGTTTTTT. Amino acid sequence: CASSPTTTNEKLFF.

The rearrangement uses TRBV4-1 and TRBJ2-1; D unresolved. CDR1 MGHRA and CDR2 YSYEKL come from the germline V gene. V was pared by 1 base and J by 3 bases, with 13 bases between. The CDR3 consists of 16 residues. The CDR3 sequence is CASSQGASRGYNEQFF. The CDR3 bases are TGCGCCAGCAGCCAAGGAGCCTCCCGAGGCTACAATGAGCAGTTCTTC.

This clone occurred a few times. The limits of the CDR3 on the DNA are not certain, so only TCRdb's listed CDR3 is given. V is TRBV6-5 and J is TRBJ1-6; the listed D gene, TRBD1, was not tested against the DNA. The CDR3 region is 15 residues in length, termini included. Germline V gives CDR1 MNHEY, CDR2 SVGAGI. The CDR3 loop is CASSSVGQGTPPVHF.

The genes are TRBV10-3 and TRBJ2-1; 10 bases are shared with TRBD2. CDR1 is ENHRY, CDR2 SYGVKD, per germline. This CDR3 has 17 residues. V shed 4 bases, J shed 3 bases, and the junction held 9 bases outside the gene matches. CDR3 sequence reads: CAISGGSLAGDYNEQFF. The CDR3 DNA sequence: TGTGCCATCAGTGGTGGGTCCCTAGCGGGAGACTACAATGAGCAGTTCTTC.

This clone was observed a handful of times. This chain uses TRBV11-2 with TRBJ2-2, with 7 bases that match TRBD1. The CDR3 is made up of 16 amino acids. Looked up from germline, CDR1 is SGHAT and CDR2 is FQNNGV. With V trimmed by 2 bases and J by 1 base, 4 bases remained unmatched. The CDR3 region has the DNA TGTGCCAGCAGCTTATCGAGACAGGGGAACACCGGGGAGCTGTTTTTT. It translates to CASSLSRQGNTGELFF.

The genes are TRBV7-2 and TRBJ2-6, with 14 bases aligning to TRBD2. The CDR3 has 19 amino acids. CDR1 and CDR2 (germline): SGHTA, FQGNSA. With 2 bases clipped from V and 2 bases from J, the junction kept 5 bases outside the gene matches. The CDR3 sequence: CASSLLGLAGEAGANVLTF. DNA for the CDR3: TGTGCCAGCAGCTTACTGGGACTAGCGGGAGAAGCTGGGGCCAACGTCCTGACTTTC.

The CDR3 DNA reads as TGTGCCAGCAGCCTAGCCCCCCATTCGAGCGGAGCCTACGAGCAGTACTTC. Translation: CASSLAPHSSGAYEQYF. The chain recombines TRBV4-2 with TRBJ2-7; a possible D gene is TRBD2 (5 bases). CDR1 and CDR2 from the germline V gene are LGHNA and YNFKEQ. This CDR3 contains 17 residues. V shed 4 bases and J shed 2 bases, with 21 bases lying between them.

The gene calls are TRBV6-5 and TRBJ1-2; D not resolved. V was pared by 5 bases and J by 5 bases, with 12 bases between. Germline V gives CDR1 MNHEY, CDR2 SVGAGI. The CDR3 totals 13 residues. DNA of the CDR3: TGTGCCAGCAGTCCCCCCGGTCTATATGGCTACACCTTC. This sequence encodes CASSPPGLYGYTF.

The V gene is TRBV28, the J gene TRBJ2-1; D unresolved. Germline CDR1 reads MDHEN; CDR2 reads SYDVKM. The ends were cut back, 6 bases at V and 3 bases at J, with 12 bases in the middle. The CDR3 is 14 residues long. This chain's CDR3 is CASSYPGYYNEQFF. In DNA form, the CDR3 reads TGTGCCAGCAGCTACCCAGGTTACTACAATGAGCAGTTCTTC.

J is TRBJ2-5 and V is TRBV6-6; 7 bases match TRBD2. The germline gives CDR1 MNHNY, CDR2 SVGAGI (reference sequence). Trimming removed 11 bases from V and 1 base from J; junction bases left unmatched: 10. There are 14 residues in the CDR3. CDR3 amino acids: CAGAGTGSQETQYF. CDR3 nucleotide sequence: TGTGCCGGAGCGGGGACCGGCTCCCAAGAGACCCAGTACTTC.

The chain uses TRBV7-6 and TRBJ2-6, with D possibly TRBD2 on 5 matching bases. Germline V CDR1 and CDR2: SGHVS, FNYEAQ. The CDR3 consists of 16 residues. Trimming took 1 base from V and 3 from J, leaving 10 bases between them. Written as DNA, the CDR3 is TGTGCCAGCAGCTTAGTTGCGGGCTTTGGGGCCAACGTCCTGACTTTC. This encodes CASSLVAGFGANVLTF.

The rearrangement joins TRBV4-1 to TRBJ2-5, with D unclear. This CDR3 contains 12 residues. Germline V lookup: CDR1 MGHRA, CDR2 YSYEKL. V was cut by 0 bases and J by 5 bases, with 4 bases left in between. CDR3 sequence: CASSQDWETQYF. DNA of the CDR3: TGCGCCAGCAGCCAAGATTGGGAGACCCAGTACTTC.

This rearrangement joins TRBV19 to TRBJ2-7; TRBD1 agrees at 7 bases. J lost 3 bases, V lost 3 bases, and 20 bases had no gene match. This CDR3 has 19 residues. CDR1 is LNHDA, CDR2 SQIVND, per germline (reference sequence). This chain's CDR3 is CASSIKWGQNFLGYYEQYF. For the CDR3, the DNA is TGTGCCAGTAGTATTAAGTGGGGACAGAACTTTTTGGGCTACTACGAGCAGTACTTC.

CDR3: CASSFTIGNTIYF. CDR3 nucleotides: TGTGCCAGCAGCTTTACCATTGGAAACACCATATATTTT. This rearrangement joins TRBV11-2 to TRBJ1-3; D remains ambiguous. CDR1 is SGHAT and CDR2 is FQNNGV in the germline V gene. This CDR3 is built from 13 residues. V was clipped by 3 bases and J by 3 bases, with 6 bases between them. The full variable domain, rest sourced from reference TRBV11-2 and TRBJ1-3, is EAGVAQSPRYKIIEKRQSVAFWCNPISGHATLYWYQQILGQGPKLLIQFQNNGVVDDSQLPKDRFSAERLKGVDSTLKIQPAKLEDSAVYLCASSFTIGNTIYFGEGSWLTVV.

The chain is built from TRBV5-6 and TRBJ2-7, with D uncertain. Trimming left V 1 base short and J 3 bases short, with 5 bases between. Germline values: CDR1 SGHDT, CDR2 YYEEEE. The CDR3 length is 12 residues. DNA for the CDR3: TGTGCCAGCAGCTTGTGGGGCTACGAGCAGTACTTC. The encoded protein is CASSLWGYEQYF.

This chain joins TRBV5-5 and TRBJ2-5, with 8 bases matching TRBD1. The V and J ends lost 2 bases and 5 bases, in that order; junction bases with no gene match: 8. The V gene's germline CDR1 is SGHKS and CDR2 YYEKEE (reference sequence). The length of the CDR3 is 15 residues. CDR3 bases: TGTGCCAGCAGCTTACAGGGGGTATGGTGGGAGACCCAGTACTTC. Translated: CASSLQGVWWETQYF. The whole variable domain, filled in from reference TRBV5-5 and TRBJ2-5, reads DAGVTQSPTHLIKTRGQQVTLRCSPISGHKSVSWYQQVLGQGPQFIFQYYEKEERGRGNFPDRFSARQFPNYSSELNVNALLLGDSALYLCASSLQGVWWETQYFGPGTRLLVL.

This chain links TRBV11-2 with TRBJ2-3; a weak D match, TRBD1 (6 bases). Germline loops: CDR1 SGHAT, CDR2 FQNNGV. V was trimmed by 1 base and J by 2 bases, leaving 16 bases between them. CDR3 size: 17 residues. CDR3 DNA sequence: TGTGCCAGCAGCTTAGGCCCTTTCGAGGGGGACACAGATACGCAGTATTTT. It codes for CASSLGPFEGDTDTQYF. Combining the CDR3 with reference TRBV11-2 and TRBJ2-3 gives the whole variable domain EAGVAQSPRYKIIEKRQSVAFWCNPISGHATLYWYQQILGQGPKLLIQFQNNGVVDDSQLPKDRFSAERLKGVDSTLKIQPAKLEDSAVYLCASSLGPFEGDTDTQYFGPGTRLTVL.